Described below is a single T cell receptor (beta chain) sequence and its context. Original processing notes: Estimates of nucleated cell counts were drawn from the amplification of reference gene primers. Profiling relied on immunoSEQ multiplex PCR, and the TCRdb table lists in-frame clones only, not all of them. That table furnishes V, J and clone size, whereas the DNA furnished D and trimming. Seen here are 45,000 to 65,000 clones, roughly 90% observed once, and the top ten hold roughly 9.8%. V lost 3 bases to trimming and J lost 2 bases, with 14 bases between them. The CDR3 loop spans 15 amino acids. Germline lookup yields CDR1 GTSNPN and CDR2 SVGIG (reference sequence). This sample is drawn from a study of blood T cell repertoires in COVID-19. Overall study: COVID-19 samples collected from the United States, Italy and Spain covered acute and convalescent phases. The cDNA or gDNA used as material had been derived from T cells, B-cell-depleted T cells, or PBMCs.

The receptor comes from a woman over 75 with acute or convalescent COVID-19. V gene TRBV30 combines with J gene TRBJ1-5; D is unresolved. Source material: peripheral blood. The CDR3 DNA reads TGTGCCTGGAGCGTGGCGGCCAGCGGCAATCAGCCCCAGCATTTT. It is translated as CAWSVAASGNQPQHF.